This T cell receptor (beta chain) was captured in a study of T cells in Graves' hyperthyroidism and ophthalmopathy. V was cut by 6 bases and J by 5 bases, with 16 bases left in between. The CDR3 covers 14 residues. Germline assignment: CDR1 SNHLY and CDR2 FYNNEI. RNA transcripts served as the template for amplifying TCR beta CDR3 regions. Researchers ran a first-round RT-PCR on the TCR CDR3 using the HTBI primer set. A single record per CDR3 protein comes from TCRdb applying MiXCR to the multiplex PCR reads. In the table there are about 400,000 distinct CDR3 sequences, approximately 15% of which are singletons. This clonotype has ten or more counts.

The sequenced material came from blood. The source is a woman in her 30s with Graves' hyperthyroidism. The chain is built from TRBV2 and TRBJ2-5; D possibly corresponds to TRBD1 (6 bases). The CDR3 reads CASRGVTGSETQYF. The CDR3 DNA is TGTGCCAGCAGGGGAGTAACAGGGAGTGAGACCCAGTACTTC.